The entry that follows covers one T cell receptor (beta chain) sequence. What it binds is unknown. Between the trimmed V and J ends, which lost 0 bases and 1 base, there was a span of 6 bases. Germline-derived CDR1 and CDR2 are MGHRA and YSYEKL. CDR3 length equals 14 residues. The data stem from a study of radiotherapy plus CTLA-4 blockade in lung cancer. Regarding the study as a whole: After treatment with radiotherapy plus ipilimumab, TCR clones that came from the tumor expanded in blood. Early clone dynamics of blood T cells, plus interferon-beta, reportedly predicted response best.

Repertoires were generated with immunoSEQ multiplex PCR, while TCRdb's copy carries only in-frame clones and drops some. The sample holds 40,000 or so clones; approximately 86% are singletons and the top ten take around a fifth. It was focal radiation plus CTLA-4 blockade with ipilimumab that patients with chemo-refractory metastatic non-small-cell lung cancer received. This chain links TRBV4-1 with TRBJ1-2; D gene ambiguous. The sequence was collected from a human donor with non-small cell lung cancer whose response to radiotherapy plus ipilimumab could not be evaluated. This specimen consisted of peripheral blood, obtained from a patient treated with radiotherapy plus ipilimumab. The CDR3 sequence is CASSQDTSNYGYTF. Written as DNA, the CDR3 is TGCGCCAGCAGCCAAGATACCAGTAACTATGGCTACACCTTC.